This T cell receptor (beta chain) originates from a study of blood T cell repertoires in COVID-19. Overall study: From T cells, B-cell-depleted T cells, or PBMCs came the material, which was cDNA or gDNA.

Authors' methods: For nucleated cells, counts were estimated from reference gene primer amplification. Assay: immunoSEQ multiplex PCR; the TCRdb copy retains only in-frame clones and omits some. For V, J and clone size, that table is used; D and trimming come from the DNA. The table lists about 370,000 clones, 75% to 90% of them singletons. V gave up 3 bases and J gave up 4 bases, with 15 bases separating them. The CDR3 is 14 residues long. CDR1 is GTSNPN, CDR2 SVGIG, per germline (reference sequence). The sequence came from a man between 18 and 35 years old who had recovered from COVID-19. The rearrangement joins TRBV30 to TRBJ1-2, with D perhaps TRBD1 (6 bases). The specimen was PBMCs or T cells enriched from blood (not recorded which). CDR3 sequence: CAWRPYRDGYGYTF. CDR3 in DNA: TGTGCCTGGAGACCGTACAGGGACGGCTATGGCTACACCTTC.